This paragraph reports one T cell receptor beta chain. The target antigen is unknown. The germline V gene encodes CDR1 SGDLS and CDR2 YYNGEE. The CDR3 consists of 14 residues. V was clipped by 0 bases and J by 4 bases, with 10 bases between them. 60 Vbeta and 13 Jbeta primers were used in PCR. Only in-frame clones appear in the TCRdb table, and some are missing; sequencing was by immunoSEQ multiplex PCR. Altogether over 85,000 clones are present, under 9% being singletons, with the ten largest covering roughly 2%. This entry comes from a study of cytomegalovirus exposure and HLA in healthy donors. Overall study results and limits: Cytomegalovirus association was assigned to 150 to 200 TCR beta chains.

This chain uses TRBV9 with TRBJ1-1, with D unclear. This receptor was obtained from a man over 45 in good health and CMV-seronegative. The sequenced sample was PBMCs. CDR3 in DNA: TGTGCCAGCAGCGTAGGTTGGGGAGCCACTGAAGCTTTCTTT. This sequence encodes CASSVGWGATEAFF.